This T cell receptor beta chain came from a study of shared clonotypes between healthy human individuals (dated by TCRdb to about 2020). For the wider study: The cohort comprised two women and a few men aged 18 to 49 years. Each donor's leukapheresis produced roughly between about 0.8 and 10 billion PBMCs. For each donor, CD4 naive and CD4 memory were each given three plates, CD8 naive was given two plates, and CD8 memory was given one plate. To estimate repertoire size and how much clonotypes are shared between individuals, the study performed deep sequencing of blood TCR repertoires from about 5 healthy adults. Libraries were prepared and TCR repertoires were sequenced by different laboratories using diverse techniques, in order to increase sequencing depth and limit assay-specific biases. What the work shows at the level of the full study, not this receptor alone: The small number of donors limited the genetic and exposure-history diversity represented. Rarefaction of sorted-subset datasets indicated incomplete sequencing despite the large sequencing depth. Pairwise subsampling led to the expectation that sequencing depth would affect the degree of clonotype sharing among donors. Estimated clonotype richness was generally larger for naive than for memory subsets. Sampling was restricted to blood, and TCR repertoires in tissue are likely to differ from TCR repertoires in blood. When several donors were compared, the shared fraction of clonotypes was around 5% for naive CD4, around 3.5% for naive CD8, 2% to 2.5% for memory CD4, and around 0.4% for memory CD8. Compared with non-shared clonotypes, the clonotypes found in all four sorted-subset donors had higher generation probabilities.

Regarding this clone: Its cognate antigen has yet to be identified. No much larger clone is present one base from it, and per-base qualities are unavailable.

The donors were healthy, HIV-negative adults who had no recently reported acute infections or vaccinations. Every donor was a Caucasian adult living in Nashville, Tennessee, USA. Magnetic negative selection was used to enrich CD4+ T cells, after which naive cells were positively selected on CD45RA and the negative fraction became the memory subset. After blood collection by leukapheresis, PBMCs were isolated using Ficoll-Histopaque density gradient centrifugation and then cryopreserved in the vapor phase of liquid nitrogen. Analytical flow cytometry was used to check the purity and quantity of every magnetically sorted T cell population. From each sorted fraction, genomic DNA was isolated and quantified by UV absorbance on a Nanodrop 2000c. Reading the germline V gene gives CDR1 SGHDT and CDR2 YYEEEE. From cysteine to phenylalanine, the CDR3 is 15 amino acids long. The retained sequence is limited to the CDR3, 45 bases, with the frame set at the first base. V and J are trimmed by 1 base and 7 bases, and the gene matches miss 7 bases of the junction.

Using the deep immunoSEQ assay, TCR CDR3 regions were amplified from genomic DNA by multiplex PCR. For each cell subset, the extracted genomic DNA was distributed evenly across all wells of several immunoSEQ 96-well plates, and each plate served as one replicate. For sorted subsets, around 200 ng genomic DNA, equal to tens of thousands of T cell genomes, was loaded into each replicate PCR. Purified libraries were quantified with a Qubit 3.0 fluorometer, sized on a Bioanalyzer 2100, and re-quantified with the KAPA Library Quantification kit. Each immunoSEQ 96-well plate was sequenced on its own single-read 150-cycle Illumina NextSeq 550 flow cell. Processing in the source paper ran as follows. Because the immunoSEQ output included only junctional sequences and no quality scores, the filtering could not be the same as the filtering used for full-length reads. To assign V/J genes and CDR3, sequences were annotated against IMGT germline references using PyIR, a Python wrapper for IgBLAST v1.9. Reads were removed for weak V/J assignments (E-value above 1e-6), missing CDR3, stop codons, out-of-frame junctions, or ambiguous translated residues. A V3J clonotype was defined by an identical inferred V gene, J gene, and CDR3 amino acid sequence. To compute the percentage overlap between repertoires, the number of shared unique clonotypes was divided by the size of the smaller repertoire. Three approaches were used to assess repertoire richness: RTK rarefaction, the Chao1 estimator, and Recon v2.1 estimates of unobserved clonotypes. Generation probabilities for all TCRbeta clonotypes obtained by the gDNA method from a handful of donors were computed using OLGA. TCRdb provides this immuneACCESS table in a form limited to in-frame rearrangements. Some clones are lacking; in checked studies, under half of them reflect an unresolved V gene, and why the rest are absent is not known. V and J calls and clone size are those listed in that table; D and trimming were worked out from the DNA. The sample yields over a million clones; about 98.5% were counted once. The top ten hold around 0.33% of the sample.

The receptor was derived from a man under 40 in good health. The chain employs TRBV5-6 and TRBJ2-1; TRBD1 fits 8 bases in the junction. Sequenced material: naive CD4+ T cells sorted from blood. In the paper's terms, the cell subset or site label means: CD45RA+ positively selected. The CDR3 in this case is CASSLPGQGSNEQFF. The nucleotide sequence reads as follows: TGTGCCAGCAGCTTGCCAGGACAGGGATCGAATGAGCAGTTCTTC.